Listed below are T cell receptor beta chains from one sample, sequenced in a study of control samples from healthy donors and cancer patients. Libraries were prepared by immunoSEQ multiplex PCR; TCRdb keeps only in-frame clonotypes and omits some of them. Altogether 350,000 to 450,000 clones are present, 75% to 95% being singletons, with the ten largest covering 5% to 8%. Sequences were obtained from PBMCs. The receptors stem from a man aged 35-49 years with head and neck cancer. CDR3s include the opening cysteine and the closing phenylalanine or tryptophan. The order of the fields is J gene, D gene, V gene, clone size, CDR3 DNA, CDR3 protein. D genes are given only for firm matches. Rows give clone size only sometimes, using once, few, many, or a class for an expanded clone.

TRBJ2-3	TRBD2	TRBV11-3	.	TGTGCCAGCAGCTCCCGGACTAGCGTTGATACGCAGTATTTT	CASSSRTSVDTQYF
TRBJ2-5	.	TRBV25-1	once	TGTGCCAGCAGTGAACCCGGAGCTCAAGAGACCCAGTACTTC	CASSEPGAQETQYF
TRBJ2-1	TRBD1	TRBV5-1	.	TGCGCCAGCAGCCCCGGGACAGGGTCTTACAATGAGCAGTTCTTC	CASSPGTGSYNEQFF
TRBJ2-1	TRBD2	TRBV27	.	TGTGCCAGCAGTTTATCGACCCCGACTAGCGGGACATCCTACAATGAGCAGTTCTTC	CASSLSTPTSGTSYNEQFF
TRBJ2-1	.	TRBV6-2/TRBV6-3	.	TGTGCCAGCAGTCCGCCGGGAACCCTCTCCAATGAGCAGTTCTTC	CASSPPGTLSNEQFF
TRBJ2-3	.	TRBV24-1	few	TGTGCCACCAGTGATTCAAGAGGGGTTTGGACAGATACGCAGTATTTT	CATSDSRGVWTDTQYF
TRBJ1-2	.	TRBV19	once	TGTGCCAGTAGTATAGAAGGGCGGGGACGGCGGCAAAACTATGGCTACACCTTC	CASSIEGRGRRQNYGYTF
TRBJ1-1	TRBD1	TRBV19	.	TGTGCCAGTAGTACCCTACCCGGACAGGGCAACACTGAAGCTTTCTTT	CASSTLPGQGNTEAFF
TRBJ2-7	.	TRBV28	.	TGTGCCAGCAGCTCGACCCCTCCGTTGCGCTTC	CASSSTPPLRF
TRBJ2-1	.	TRBV4-3	.	TGCGCCAGCAGCCAGAAGCCAGGACTCCAGGGGCCGGATGAGCAGTTCTTC	CASSQKPGLQGPDEQFF
TRBJ2-6	TRBD1	TRBV3-1/TRBV3-2	.	TGTGCCAGCAGCCCAGCCGATGGACAGGTGTCTATCTCTGGGGCCAACGTCCTGACTTTC	CASSPADGQVSISGANVLTF
TRBJ1-5	.	TRBV28	.	TGTGCCAGCAGGCCCTTGGGTCAGCCCCAGCATTTT	CASRPLGQPQHF
TRBJ2-2	TRBD1	TRBV11-1	once	TGTGCCAGCAGCCCCCGGACAGGAGCGACCGGGGAGCTGTTTTTT	CASSPRTGATGELFF
TRBJ2-6	TRBD1	TRBV28	.	TGTGCCAGCAGTTCGGGGACAGGGGGTCGTAGGCCTGGGGCCAACGTCCTGACTTTC	CASSSGTGGRRPGANVLTF
TRBJ2-4	TRBD2	TRBV6-5	.	TGTGCCAGCAGTTGGACTAGCGGGAGGAAAAACATTCAGTACTTC	CASSWTSGRKNIQYF
TRBJ2-5	TRBD1	TRBV6-2/TRBV6-3	.	TGTGCCAGCAGTTACTCTGGACAGGGGGAAGAGACCCAGTACTTC	CASSYSGQGEETQYF
TRBJ1-5	.	TRBV27	.	TGTGCCAGCGGGGCGAGCAATCAGCCCCAGCATTTT	CASGASNQPQHF
TRBJ2-7	.	TRBV5-1	.	TGCGCCAGCAGTCAGGGACCAAACGGCGAGCAGTACTTC	CASSQGPNGEQYF
TRBJ1-1	.	TRBV18	.	TGTGCCAGCTCACCCGTACAGACTGAAGCTTTCTTT	CASSPVQTEAFF
TRBJ1-5	TRBD1	TRBV7-9	.	TGTGCCAGCAGCCCCGGGACAGTCAATCAGCCCCAGCATTTT	CASSPGTVNQPQHF
TRBJ2-3	TRBD2	TRBV28	.	TGTGCCAGCAGTTTTGCGGGGGGGCGAGATACGCAGTATTTT	CASSFAGGRDTQYF
TRBJ1-1	.	TRBV2	.	TGTGCCAGCAGCGGAGGGGCAGCCCATTCTTTCTTT	CASSGGAAHSFF
TRBJ2-3	.	TRBV6-5	.	TGTGCCAGCAGTTACTCCTCAGGGGCCGGCACAGATACGCAGTATTTT	CASSYSSGAGTDTQYF
TRBJ2-7	.	TRBV6-5	.	TGTGCCAGCAAGATAGGGGGTTCCTACGAGCAGTACTTC	CASKIGGSYEQYF
TRBJ2-5	TRBD1	TRBV5-1	.	TGCGCCAGCAGAATGGACAGGGGGAGGGTTCGGGAGACCCAGTACTTC	CASRMDRGRVRETQYF
TRBJ1-5	.	TRBV7-2	.	TGTGCCAGCAGCTTCAGTGGGACTAGCAATCAGCCCCAGCATTTT	CASSFSGTSNQPQHF
TRBJ2-3	.	TRBV7-2	.	TGTGCCAGCAGCACCCAGGCAGATACGCAGTATTTT	CASSTQADTQYF
TRBJ2-7	.	TRBV18	.	TGTGCCAGCTCACCACTAGGACACGTCTACGAGCAGTACTTC	CASSPLGHVYEQYF
TRBJ2-1	TRBD1	TRBV9	.	TGTGCCAGCAGCGTAGGACGGGACAGGGCCTACAATGAGCAGTTCTTC	CASSVGRDRAYNEQFF
TRBJ2-7	.	TRBV5-5	.	TGTGCCAGCAGCTTCCCGACAGTGACCTACGAGCAGTACTTC	CASSFPTVTYEQYF
TRBJ1-1	.	TRBV12-3/TRBV12-4	.	TGTGCCAGCAGTTTGGGCTACACTGAAGCTTTCTTT	CASSLGYTEAFF
TRBJ2-2	.	TRBV11-3	once	TGTGCCAGCAGTAGGGACCTCGGGGAGCTGTTTTTT	CASSRDLGELFF